The clone carrying this TCR beta chain showed up many times. As yet, its antigen is unknown. The data were taken from a study of spatial heterogeneity in lung cancer. Time point in this sample: blood at routine non-recurrence follow-up after resection. In each case, whole RNA from tumor, nontumor lung or frozen PBMC was sequenced unsorted. Every TCR cDNA molecule carried a tag that served as a unique molecular identifier. In TCRdb, the 5' RACE reads were re-called with MiXCR into one record per CDR3 protein. The sample lists approximately 20,000 distinct CDR3 sequences, 9.2% occurring once. Per germline, CDR1 MNHEY and CDR2 SVGAGI. Trimming removed 3 bases from V and 7 bases from J, with 4 bases in between. CDR3 size: 11 residues. Study-level points and caveats: Resection saw ubiquitous expanded tumor TCRs appear in blood more than follow-up did.

This sequence was found in a male donor with early-stage non-small cell lung cancer. The sample was PBMCs, taken at follow-up. The chain couples TRBV6-5 to TRBJ2-1; D remains ambiguous. The CDR3: CASSYLNEQFF. Written as DNA, the CDR3 is TGTGCCAGCAGTTATTTGAATGAGCAGTTCTTC.